Below are 19 T cell receptor beta chains sequenced from a single sample in a study of radiation and T cells in renal cell carcinoma (dated by TCRdb to 2018 to 2020). Library preparation was by the immunoSEQ multiplex PCR assay. Drawn from immuneACCESS, this table holds only the in-frame rearrangements with V and J called that TCRdb kept. Clones are partly lost; checked studies trace under half to an unresolved V gene and leave the rest unexplained. For this sample the table gives under 65,000 clones, of which more than 60% were detected only once. 7.3% of the sample is held by the ten biggest clonotypes. Reading the label with the study, this specimen's time point is: baseline pretreatment blood. The meaning of the sample's treatment or condition label: 15 Gy SBRT to primary tumor, nephrectomy 4 weeks later. This sample comprised blood, obtained from a patient whose treatment included radiotherapy and nephrectomy. These receptors all come from a man aged 55 to 70 with renal cell carcinoma.

The V call is TRBV5-6, the J call TRBJ2-3; 8 positions match TRBD2. Germline lookup yields CDR1 SGHDT and CDR2 YYEEEE. The junction had 10 bases not matched to a gene; V was cut back by 4 bases and J by 0 bases. This CDR3 has 17 residues. CDR3 sequence reads: CASSPLGRGVSTDTQYF. CDR3 nucleotide sequence: TGTGCCAGCAGCCCCCTCGGGCGGGGGGTTAGCACAGATACGCAGTATTTT. Variable domain in full (rest from reference TRBV5-6 and TRBJ2-3): DAGVTQSPTHLIKTRGQQVTLRCSPKSGHDTVSWYQQALGQGPQFIFQYYEEEERQRGNFPDRFSGHQFPNYSSELNVNALLLGDSALYLCASSPLGRGVSTDTQYFGPGTRLTVL.

The V call is TRBV7-2, the J call TRBJ2-1; D is possibly TRBD1 (6 bases). Trimming left V 3 bases short and J 8 bases short, with 17 bases between. The length of the CDR3 is 15 residues. Germline assignment: CDR1 SGHTA and CDR2 FQGNSA. For the CDR3, the DNA is TGTGCCAGCAGCTTCTTACAGGGAGCTGGCGATGAGCAGTTCTTC. Translated: CASSFLQGAGDEQFF.

The chain has TRBV19 and TRBJ2-1; 9 bases align to TRBD2. The CDR3 has 15 residues. CDR1 and CDR2 (germline): LNHDA, SQIVND (reference sequence). The trim removed 5 bases at V and 8 bases at J, leaving 10 bases unmatched. The CDR3: CASSYPSGIEYEQFF. CDR3 DNA sequence: TGTGCCAGTAGTTACCCTAGCGGGATAGAATATGAGCAGTTCTTC. Complete variable domain (other parts from reference TRBV19 and TRBJ2-1): DGGITQSPKYLFRKEGQNVTLSCEQNLNHDAMYWYRQDPGQGLRLIYYSQIVNDFQKGDIAEGYSVSREKKESFPLTVTSAQKNPTAFYLCASSYPSGIEYEQFFGPGTRLTVL.

In DNA form, the CDR3 reads TGTGCCATCAGTGCCTCAGGGGTCGCACTAGGGGCGAACACTGAAGCTTTCTTT. As protein: CAISASGVALGANTEAFF. The chain recombines TRBV10-3 with TRBJ1-1; TRBD1 might be the D (6 bases). The V end lost 4 bases, the J end lost 1 base, and 22 bases lay between the germline ends. This CDR3 region has 18 residues. Germline V gene data show CDR1 as ENHRY and CDR2 as SYGVKD.

By share, this clone counts as medium-sized. The V and J genes are TRBV7-3 and TRBJ2-3, with TRBD2 identical over 7 bases. Looked up from germline, CDR1 is SGHTA and CDR2 is FQGTGA. There are 15 residues in the CDR3. The V gene end was trimmed by 2 bases and the J gene end by 6 bases; junction bases not matched to a gene: 8. DNA for the CDR3: TGTGCCAGCAGCTTATTAGCGGGCGGCTGGGATACGCAGTATTTT. Its translation: CASSLLAGGWDTQYF.

The rearrangement uses TRBV7-2 and TRBJ2-1; 7 bases align to TRBD2. Germline CDR1 SGHTA, CDR2 FQGNSA. Trimming removed 8 bases from V and 8 bases from J; junction bases left unmatched: 15. The CDR3 is 15 residues long. The CDR3 coding sequence is TGTGCCAGCGAACCCGGGGCGGGAGATACACATGAGCAGTTCTTC. This gives the protein CASEPGAGDTHEQFF.

The chain combines TRBV6-6 with TRBJ2-5; 11 positions agree with TRBD2. CDR3 length: 15 residues. The junction had 8 bases not matched to a gene; V was cut back by 6 bases and J by 5 bases. The germline gives CDR1 MNHNY, CDR2 SVGAGI (reference sequence). CDR3 region: CASSDLAGGGETQYF. The CDR3 coding sequence is TGTGCCAGCAGCGATCTAGCGGGAGGAGGGGAGACCCAGTACTTC.

The V and J genes are TRBV2 and TRBJ1-4; 7 nucleotides line up with TRBD1. This CDR3 is built from 16 residues. The V and J ends lost 7 bases and 2 bases, in that order; junction bases with no gene match: 10. Germline CDR1 and CDR2: SNHLY and FYNNEI. The CDR3 nucleotides read TGTGCCAGCAAGCCAACAGGGGTAGCTACTAATGAAAAACTGTTTTTT. Protein sequence: CASKPTGVATNEKLFF.

The V call is TRBV18, the J call TRBJ1-4, with no clear D. This CDR3 is built from 13 residues. Germline V gene data show CDR1 as KGHSH and CDR2 as LQKENI. V dropped 3 bases and J dropped 0 bases, with 2 bases sitting between them. The CDR3 loop is CASSPATNEKLFF. Here the CDR3 DNA reads TGTGCCAGCTCACCTGCAACTAATGAAAAACTGTTTTTT.

This clone was counted between two and nine times. This chain connects TRBV4-2 to TRBJ1-4; no reliable D call. The CDR3 contains 11 residues. V gave up 1 base and J gave up 7 bases, with 1 base separating them. Germline V gene sequence: CDR1 LGHNA, CDR2 YNFKEQ. Here the CDR3 reads CASSQGEKLFF. DNA of the CDR3: TGTGCCAGCAGCCAAGGTGAAAAACTGTTTTTT.

The chain employs TRBV9 and TRBJ2-1; 8 bases match TRBD1. V lost 6 bases to trimming and J lost 6 bases; unmatched junction nucleotides: 5. CDR1 and CDR2 (germline): SGDLS, YYNGEE. The CDR3 has 13 residues. The CDR3 loop reads CASNRDRSNEQFF. In nucleotides, the CDR3 is TGTGCCAGCAACCGGGACAGGTCCAATGAGCAGTTCTTC.

This chain joins TRBV5-1 and TRBJ2-1; either TRBD1 or TRBD2 may fit D (6 bases each). CDR3 size: 17 residues. The V gene lost 9 bases and the J gene lost 4 bases, with 26 bases spanning the gap. CDR1 is SGHRS, CDR2 YFSETQ, per germline. The CDR3 sequence is CATSRGVGMRVYNEQFF. The DNA for the CDR3 is TGCGCCACCTCAAGGGGGGTCGGTATGAGGGTATACAATGAGCAGTTCTTC.

This CDR3 is CASSFETGFRKRNTEAFF. CDR3 nucleotide sequence: TGCGCCAGCAGCTTTGAAACGGGGTTTCGGAAACGCAACACTGAAGCTTTCTTT. The chain has TRBV5-1 and TRBJ1-1; D gene unclear. There are 18 residues in the CDR3. Germline V gives CDR1 SGHRS, CDR2 YFSETQ. The V end was cut by 2 bases, the J end by 2 bases, with 22 bases between.

J is TRBJ2-3 and V is TRBV30; tentative D call: TRBD2 (7 bases). In germline, CDR1 is GTSNPN, CDR2 SVGIG (reference sequence). The CDR3 is 14 amino acids. Trimming left V 0 bases short and J 2 bases short, with 9 bases between. The CDR3 loop is CAWSVGGDTDTQYF. The CDR3, as DNA: TGTGCCTGGAGTGTAGGGGGGGACACAGATACGCAGTATTTT.

This chain connects TRBV4-1 to TRBJ2-1, with 12 positions matching TRBD2. Trimming at V came to 7 bases and at J to 1 base, leaving 11 bases not matched to a gene. This CDR3 spans 18 amino acids. Germline assignment: CDR1 MGHRA and CDR2 YSYEKL. CDR3 in amino acids: CASTPGLAGGPSYNEQFF. In DNA, the CDR3 is TGCGCCAGCACCCCGGGTCTAGCGGGAGGGCCGTCCTACAATGAGCAGTTCTTC.

The chain is built from TRBV6-5 and TRBJ1-2; maybe TRBD1 (5 bases). With 6 bases removed from V and 5 bases from J, the gap between germline ends came to 13 bases. CDR1 is MNHEY, CDR2 SVGAGI, per germline. The CDR3 extends over 13 amino acids. Here the CDR3 reads CASRGHREYGYTF. CDR3 nucleotides: TGTGCCAGCAGAGGACACAGAGAATATGGCTACACCTTC.

The J gene is TRBJ1-2, the V gene TRBV15; D might be TRBD1 (5 bases). The V gene lost 0 bases and the J gene lost 7 bases, with 12 bases spanning the gap. The CDR3 consists of 14 residues. Germline V gene data show CDR1 as LNHNV and CDR2 as YYDKDF (reference sequence). In DNA, the CDR3 is TGTGCCACCAGCAGAGATATTCAGGGAGGTGGCTACACCTTC. It yields the protein CATSRDIQGGGYTF.

The chain couples TRBV6-5 to TRBJ1-3; 7 bases are a match to TRBD1. The length of the CDR3 is 14 residues. Trimming at V came to 7 bases and at J to 4 bases, leaving 7 bases not matched to a gene. Germline V gene lookup returns CDR1 MNHEY and CDR2 SVGAGI. In DNA form, the CDR3 reads TGTGCCAGCATTTTCGACAGGGCCGGAAACACCATATATTTT. This gives the protein CASIFDRAGNTIYF.

The J gene is TRBJ2-7, the V gene TRBV30; 8 bases match TRBD2. The CDR3 has 14 residues. Germline V gives CDR1 GTSNPN, CDR2 SVGIG (reference sequence). V lost 2 bases and J lost 5; bases outside the gene matches: 8. The CDR3 protein is CAWSYGGTSNEQYF. CDR3 bases: TGTGCCTGGAGTTACGGCGGGACTAGTAACGAGCAGTACTTC.